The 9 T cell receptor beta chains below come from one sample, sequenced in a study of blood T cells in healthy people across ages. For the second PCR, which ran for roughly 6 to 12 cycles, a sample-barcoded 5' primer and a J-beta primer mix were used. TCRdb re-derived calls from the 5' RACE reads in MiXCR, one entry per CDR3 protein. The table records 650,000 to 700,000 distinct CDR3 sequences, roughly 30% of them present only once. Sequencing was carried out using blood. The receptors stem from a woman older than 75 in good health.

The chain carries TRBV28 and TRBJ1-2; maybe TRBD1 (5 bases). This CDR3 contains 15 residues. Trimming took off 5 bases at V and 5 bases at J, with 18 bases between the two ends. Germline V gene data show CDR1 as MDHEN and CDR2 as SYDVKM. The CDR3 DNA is TGTGCCAGCAGTCCGCAAGAAGGGGAAGGATATGGCTACACCTTC. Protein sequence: CASSPQEGEGYGYTF.

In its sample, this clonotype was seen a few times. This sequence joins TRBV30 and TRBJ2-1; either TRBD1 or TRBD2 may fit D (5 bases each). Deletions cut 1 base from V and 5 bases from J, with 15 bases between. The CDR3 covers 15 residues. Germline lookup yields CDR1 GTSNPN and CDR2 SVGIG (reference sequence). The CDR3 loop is CAWSAALRGDNEQFF. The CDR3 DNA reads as TGTGCCTGGAGTGCAGCCCTGAGGGGTGACAATGAGCAGTTCTTC.

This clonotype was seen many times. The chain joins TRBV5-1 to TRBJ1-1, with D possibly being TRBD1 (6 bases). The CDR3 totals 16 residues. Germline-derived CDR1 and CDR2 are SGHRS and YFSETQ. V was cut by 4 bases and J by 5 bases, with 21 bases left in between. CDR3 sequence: CASSRSGGRVGTEAFF. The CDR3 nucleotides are TGCGCCAGCAGCCGGAGCGGGGGCCGGGTCGGGACTGAAGCTTTCTTT.

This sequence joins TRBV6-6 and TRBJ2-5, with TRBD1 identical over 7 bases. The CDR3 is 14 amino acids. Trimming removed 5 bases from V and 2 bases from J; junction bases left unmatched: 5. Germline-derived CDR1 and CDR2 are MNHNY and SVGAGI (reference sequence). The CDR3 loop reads CASSPWDSQETQYF. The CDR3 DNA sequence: TGTGCCAGCAGTCCGTGGGACAGTCAAGAGACCCAGTACTTC.

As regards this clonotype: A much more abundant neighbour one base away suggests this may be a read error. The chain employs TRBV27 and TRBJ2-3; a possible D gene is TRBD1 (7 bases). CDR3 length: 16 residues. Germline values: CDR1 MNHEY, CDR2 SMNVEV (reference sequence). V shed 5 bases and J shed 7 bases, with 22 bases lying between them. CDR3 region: CASSGLVGGRGNTQYF. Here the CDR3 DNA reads TGTGCCAGCAGTGGGCTAGTGGGGGGCAGGGGGAATACGCAGTATTTT.

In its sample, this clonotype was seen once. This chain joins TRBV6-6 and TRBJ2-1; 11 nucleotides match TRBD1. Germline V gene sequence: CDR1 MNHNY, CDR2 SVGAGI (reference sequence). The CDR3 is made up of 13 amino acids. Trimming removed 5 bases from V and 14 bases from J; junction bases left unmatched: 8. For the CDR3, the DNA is TGTGCCAGCAGTGATGGGACAGGGGGAGGGAAGTTCTTC. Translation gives CASSDGTGGGKFF.

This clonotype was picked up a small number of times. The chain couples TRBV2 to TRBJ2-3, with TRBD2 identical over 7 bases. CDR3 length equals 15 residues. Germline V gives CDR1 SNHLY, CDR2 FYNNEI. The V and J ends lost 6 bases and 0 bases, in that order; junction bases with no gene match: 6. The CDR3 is CASSRDYLSTDTQYF. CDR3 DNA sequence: TGTGCCAGCAGCCGGGACTACCTTAGCACAGATACGCAGTATTTT.

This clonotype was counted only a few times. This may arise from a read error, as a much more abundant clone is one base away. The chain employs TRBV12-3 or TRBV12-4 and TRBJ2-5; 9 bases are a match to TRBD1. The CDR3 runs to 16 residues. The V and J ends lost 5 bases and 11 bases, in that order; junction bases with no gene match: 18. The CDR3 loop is CASSLHRGRGTNEQYF. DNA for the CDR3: TGTGCCAGCAGTCTACACAGGGGGCGCGGGACCAATGAGCAGTACTTC.

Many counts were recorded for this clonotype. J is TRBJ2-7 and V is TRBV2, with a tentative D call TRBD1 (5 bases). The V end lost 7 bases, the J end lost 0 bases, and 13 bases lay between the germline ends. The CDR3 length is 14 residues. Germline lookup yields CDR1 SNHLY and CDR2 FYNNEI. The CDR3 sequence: CASTLWGNSYEQYF. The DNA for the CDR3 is TGTGCCAGCACTTTATGGGGCAACTCCTACGAGCAGTACTTC.